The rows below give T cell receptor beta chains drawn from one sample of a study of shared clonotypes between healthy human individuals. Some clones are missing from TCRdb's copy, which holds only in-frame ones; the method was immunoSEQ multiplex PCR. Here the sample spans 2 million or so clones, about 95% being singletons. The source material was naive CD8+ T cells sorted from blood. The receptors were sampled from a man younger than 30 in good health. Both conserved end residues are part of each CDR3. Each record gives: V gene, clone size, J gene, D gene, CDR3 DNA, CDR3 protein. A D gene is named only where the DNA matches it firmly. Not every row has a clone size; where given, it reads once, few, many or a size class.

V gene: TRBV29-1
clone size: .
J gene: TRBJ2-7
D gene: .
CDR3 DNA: TGCAGCGTTGAAGAGTTCGGGGAGCAGTACTTC
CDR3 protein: CSVEEFGEQYF

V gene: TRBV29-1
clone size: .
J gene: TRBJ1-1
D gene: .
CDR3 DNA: TGCAGCGCTGGCCCGTCGGGGGCGAACACTGAAGCTTTCTTT
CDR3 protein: CSAGPSGANTEAFF

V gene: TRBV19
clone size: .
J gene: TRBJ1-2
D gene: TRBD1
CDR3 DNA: TGTGCCAGTAGTTTTACTGGGACAGGGGTTATCGTTAACTATGGCTACACCTTC
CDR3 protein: CASSFTGTGVIVNYGYTF

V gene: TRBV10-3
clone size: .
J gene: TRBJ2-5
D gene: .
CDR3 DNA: TGTGCCATCAGTCGGGACGGACAAGAGACCCAGTACTTC
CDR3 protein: CAISRDGQETQYF

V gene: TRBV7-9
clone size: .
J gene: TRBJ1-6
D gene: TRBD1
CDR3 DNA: TGTGCCAGCAGCTCTAGCACAGGGGTCGACTATAATTCACCCCTCCACTTT
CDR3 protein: CASSSSTGVDYNSPLHF

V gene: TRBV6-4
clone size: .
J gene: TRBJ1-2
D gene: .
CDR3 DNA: TGTGCCATTGAGAGGGTCGGCAGGGACCATGGCTACACCTTC
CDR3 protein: CAIERVGRDHGYTF

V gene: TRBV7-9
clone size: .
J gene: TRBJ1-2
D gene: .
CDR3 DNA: TGTGCCAGCAGCTTACTTAGGGCATCAGACTATGGCTACACCTTC
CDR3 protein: CASSLLRASDYGYTF

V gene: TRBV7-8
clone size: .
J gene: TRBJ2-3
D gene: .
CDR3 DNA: TGTGCCAGCAGCTTAGTTTCTTCGGGGACAGATACGCAGTATTTT
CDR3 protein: CASSLVSSGTDTQYF

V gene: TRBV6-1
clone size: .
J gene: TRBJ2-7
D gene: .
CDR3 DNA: TGTGCCGCCTCTCACGGGTACACCTACGAGCAGTACTTC
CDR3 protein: CAASHGYTYEQYF

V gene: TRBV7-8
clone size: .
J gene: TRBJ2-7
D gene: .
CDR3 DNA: TGTGCCAGCAGCCACCCCGGGACGGGCTCCTACGAGCAGTACTTC
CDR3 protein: CASSHPGTGSYEQYF

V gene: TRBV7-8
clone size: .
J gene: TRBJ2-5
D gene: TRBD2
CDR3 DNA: TGTGCCAGCCGTACCCACCCTGCGGGGGGACAAGAGACCCAGTACTTC
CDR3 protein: CASRTHPAGGQETQYF

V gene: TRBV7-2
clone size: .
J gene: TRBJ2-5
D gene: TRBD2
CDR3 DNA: TGTGCCAGCAGCCCGAGCTGGGTAGCGGGAGTAAGAGGAGAGACCCAGTACTTC
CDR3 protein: CASSPSWVAGVRGETQYF

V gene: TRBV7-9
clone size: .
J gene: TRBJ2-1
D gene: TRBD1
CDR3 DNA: TGTGCCAGCAGCTTAGCTGGGACAGAGTCCTACAATGAGCAGTTCTTC
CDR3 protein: CASSLAGTESYNEQFF

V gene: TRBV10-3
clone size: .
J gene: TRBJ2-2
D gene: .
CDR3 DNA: TGTGCCATCAGTGAATCGGGGGGCCGCTCCGGGGAGCTGTTTTTT
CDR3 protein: CAISESGGRSGELFF

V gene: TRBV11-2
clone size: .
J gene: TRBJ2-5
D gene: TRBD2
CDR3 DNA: TGTGCCAGCAGCTTCAAGCGGGAGAGGAACCAGTACTTC
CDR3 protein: CASSFKRERNQYF

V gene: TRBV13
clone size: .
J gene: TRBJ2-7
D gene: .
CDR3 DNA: TGTGCCAGCAGCCCCAGAGTTCCCGACGAGCAGTACTTC
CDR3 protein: CASSPRVPDEQYF

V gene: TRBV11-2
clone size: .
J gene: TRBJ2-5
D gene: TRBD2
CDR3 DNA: TGTGCCAGCAGCTTAGTCCAACTAGCGGGGGAGGGAGGAGAGACCCAGTACTTC
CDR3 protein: CASSLVQLAGEGGETQYF

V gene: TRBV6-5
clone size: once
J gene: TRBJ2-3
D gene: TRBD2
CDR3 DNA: TGTGCCAGCAGTCAACTAGCGGGAGGGCTGGATACGCAGTATTTT
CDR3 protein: CASSQLAGGLDTQYF

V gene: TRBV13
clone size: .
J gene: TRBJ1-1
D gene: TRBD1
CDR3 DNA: TGTGCCAGCAGCGGGGGACAGCCGAACTCTGAAGCTTTCTTT
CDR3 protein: CASSGGQPNSEAFF

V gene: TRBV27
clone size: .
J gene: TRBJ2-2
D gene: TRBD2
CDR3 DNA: TGTGCCAGCAGTTCCCGACTAGCGGTAAACACCGGGGAGCTGTTTTTT
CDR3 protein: CASSSRLAVNTGELFF

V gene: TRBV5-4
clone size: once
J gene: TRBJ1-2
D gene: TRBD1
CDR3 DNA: TGTGCCAGCAGCTCGACAGGGGACCCGTATGGCTACACCTTC
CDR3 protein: CASSSTGDPYGYTF

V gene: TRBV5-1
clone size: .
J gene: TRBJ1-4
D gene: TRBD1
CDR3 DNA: TGCGCCAGCAGCCAAGGACAGGGGCTTCTTCTGAAGGAAAAACTGTTTTTT
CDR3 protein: CASSQGQGLLLKEKLFF

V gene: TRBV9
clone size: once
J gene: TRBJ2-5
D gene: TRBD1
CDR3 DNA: TGTGCCAGCAGCGCCCCGATTACAGGGGGGTCAAGAGAGACCCAGTACTTC
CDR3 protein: CASSAPITGGSRETQYF

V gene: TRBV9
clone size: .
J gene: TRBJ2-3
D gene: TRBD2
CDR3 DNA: TGTGCCAGCAGCTTAGCGGGAGGCACAGATACGCAGTATTTT
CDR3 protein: CASSLAGGTDTQYF

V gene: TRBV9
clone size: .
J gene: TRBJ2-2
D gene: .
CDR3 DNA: TGTGCCAGCAGCGTAGATGACGGGGAGCTGTTTTTT
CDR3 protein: CASSVDDGELFF

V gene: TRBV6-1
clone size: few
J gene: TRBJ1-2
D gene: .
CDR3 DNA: TGTGCCAGCAGTGAAGTGGGAAGCTATGGCTACACCTTC
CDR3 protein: CASSEVGSYGYTF

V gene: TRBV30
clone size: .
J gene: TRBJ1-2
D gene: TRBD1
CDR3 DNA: TGTGCCTGGAGTGATTCGCGACAGGGCGGCAACTATGGCTACACCTTC
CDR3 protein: CAWSDSRQGGNYGYTF

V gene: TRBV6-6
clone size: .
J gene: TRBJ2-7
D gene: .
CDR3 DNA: TGTGCCAGCAGTTACTCTTCCGGGGCCTCCTACGAGCAGTACTTC
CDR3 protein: CASSYSSGASYEQYF

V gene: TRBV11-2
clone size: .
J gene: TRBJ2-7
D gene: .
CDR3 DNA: TGTGCCAGCAGCTTAGATCAGGGGTACGAGCAGTACTTC
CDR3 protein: CASSLDQGYEQYF

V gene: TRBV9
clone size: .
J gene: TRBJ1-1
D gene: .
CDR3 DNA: TGTGCCAGCAGCGTAGTGACAAGGGGTGAAGCTTTCTTT
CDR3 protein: CASSVVTRGEAFF

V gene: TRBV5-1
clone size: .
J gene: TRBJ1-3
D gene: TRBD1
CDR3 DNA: TGCGCCAGCAGCTCGAGACAGGGTAACTCTGGAAACACCATATATTTT
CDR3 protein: CASSSRQGNSGNTIYF

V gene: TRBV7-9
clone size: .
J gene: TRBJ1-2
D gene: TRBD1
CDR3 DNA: TGTGCCAGCAGCAACTGGACAGGTGTTAACTATGGCTACACCTTC
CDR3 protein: CASSNWTGVNYGYTF

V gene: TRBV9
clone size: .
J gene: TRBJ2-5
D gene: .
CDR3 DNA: TGTGCCAGCAGCGTAGCTGGGGAGACCCAGTACTTC
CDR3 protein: CASSVAGETQYF

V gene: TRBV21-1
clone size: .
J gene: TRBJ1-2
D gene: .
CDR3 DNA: TGTGCCAGCAGCAAAGTCACGGGATGGAAAGGCTACACCTTC
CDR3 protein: CASSKVTGWKGYTF

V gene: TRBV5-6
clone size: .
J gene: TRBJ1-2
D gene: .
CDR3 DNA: TGTGCCAGCAGCGAGGGACCCCTGTATGGCTACACCTTC
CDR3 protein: CASSEGPLYGYTF

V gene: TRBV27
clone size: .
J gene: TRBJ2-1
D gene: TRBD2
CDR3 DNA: TGTGCCAGCACCTGGTCTAGCGGAAGCTCCTACAATGAGCAGTTCTTC
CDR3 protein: CASTWSSGSSYNEQFF

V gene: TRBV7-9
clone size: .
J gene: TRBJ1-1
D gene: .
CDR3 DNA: TGTGCCAGCAGCTTAGGCCCGGGGGGCCGGAACACTGAAGCTTTCTTT
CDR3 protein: CASSLGPGGRNTEAFF

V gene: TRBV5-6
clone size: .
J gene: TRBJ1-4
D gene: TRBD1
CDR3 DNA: TGTGCCAGCAGCTTGGGGGACAGGTATAATGAAAAACTGTTTTTT
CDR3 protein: CASSLGDRYNEKLFF

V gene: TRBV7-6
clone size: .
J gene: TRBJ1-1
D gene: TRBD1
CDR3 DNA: TGTGCCAGCAGCTTAAGCGTGCAGGGGGAAACGACTGAAGCTTTCTTT
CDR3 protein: CASSLSVQGETTEAFF

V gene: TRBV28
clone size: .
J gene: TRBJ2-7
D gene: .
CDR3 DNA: TGTGCCAGCAGTTTACCCCCCTCCCGGGGAAGTAGATACGAGCAGTACTTC
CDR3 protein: CASSLPPSRGSRYEQYF

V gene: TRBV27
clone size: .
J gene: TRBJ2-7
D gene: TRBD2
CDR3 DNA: TGTGCCAGCAGCGGGACTAGCGGGAGCTACGAGCAGTACTTC
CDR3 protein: CASSGTSGSYEQYF

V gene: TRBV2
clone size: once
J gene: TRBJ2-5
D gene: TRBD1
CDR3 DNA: TGTGCCAGCCTTATGGACAGGGCTGAGACCCAGTACTTC
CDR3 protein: CASLMDRAETQYF

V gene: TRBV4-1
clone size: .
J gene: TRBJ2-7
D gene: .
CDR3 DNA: TGCGCCAGCAGCCAAGCGGGCGAGCAGTACTTC
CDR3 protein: CASSQAGEQYF